The clone carrying this T cell receptor beta chain was counted many times. V lost 1 base to trimming and J lost 5 bases, with 11 bases between them. From germline, CDR1 is MNHEY and CDR2 SMNVEV (reference sequence). This CDR3 has 14 residues. Using RNA transcripts, the TCR beta CDR3 regions were amplified. An opening RT-PCR round employed HTBI primers and preceded a second-round multiplex PCR. One entry per CDR3 protein, called by TCRdb with MiXCR from the multiplex PCR reads. The sample has fewer than 600,000 distinct CDR3 sequences, under 15% seen once. These data are taken from a study of Graves' ophthalmopathy and Graves' hyperthyroidism.

Sequenced material: blood. The V gene is TRBV27, the J gene TRBJ2-5; D is possibly TRBD1 (7 bases). The clonotype comes from a woman in her 30s with Graves' ophthalmopathy. CDR3 sequence: CASSLLGGGETQYF. CDR3 coding DNA: TGTGCCAGCAGTTTATTAGGAGGGGGCGAGACCCAGTACTTC.